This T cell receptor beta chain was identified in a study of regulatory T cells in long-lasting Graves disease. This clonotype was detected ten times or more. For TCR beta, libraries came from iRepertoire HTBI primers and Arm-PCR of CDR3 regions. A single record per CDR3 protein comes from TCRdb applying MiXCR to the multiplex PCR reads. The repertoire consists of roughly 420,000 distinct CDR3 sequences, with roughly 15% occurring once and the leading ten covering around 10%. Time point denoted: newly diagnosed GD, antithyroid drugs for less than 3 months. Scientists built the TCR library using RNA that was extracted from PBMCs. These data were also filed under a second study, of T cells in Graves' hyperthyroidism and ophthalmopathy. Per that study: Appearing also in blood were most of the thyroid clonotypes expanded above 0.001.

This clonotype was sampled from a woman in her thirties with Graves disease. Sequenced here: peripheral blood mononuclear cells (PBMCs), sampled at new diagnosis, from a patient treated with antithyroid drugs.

CDR3 sequence reads: CATSRADRGYYEQYF. The CDR3 DNA sequence: TGTGCCACCAGCAGAGCAGACAGGGGATACTACGAGCAGTACTTC. The V call is TRBV15, the J call TRBJ2-7; 8 positions match TRBD1. The CDR3 loop spans 15 amino acids. The germline gives CDR1 LNHNV, CDR2 YYDKDF (reference sequence). After removal of 1 base from V and 3 bases from J, the junction contained 5 bases not matched to a gene. Variable domain in full (rest from reference TRBV15 and TRBJ2-7): DAMVIQNPRYQVTQFGKPVTLSCSQTLNHNVMYWYQQKSSQAPKLLFHYYDKDFNNEADTPDNFQSRRPNTSFCFLDIRSPGLGDTAMYLCATSRADRGYYEQYFGPGTRLTVT.